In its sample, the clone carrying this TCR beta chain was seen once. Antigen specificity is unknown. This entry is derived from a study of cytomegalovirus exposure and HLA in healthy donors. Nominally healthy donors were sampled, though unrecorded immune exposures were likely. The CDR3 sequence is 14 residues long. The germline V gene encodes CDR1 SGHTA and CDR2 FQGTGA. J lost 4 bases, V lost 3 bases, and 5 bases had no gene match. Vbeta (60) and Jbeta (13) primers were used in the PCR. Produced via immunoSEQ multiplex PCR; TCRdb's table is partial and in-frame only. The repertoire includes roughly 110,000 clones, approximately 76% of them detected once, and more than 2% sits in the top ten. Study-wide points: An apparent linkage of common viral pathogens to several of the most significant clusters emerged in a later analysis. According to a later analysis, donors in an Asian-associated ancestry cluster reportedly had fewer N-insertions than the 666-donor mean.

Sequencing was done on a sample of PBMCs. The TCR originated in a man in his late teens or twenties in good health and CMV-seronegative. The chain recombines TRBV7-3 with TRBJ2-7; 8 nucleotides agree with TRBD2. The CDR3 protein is CASSFRGLGYEQYF. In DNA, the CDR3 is TGTGCCAGCAGCTTCCGGGGACTAGGTTACGAGCAGTACTTC.